What follows are 5 T cell receptor beta chains derived from one specimen sequenced in a study of cytomegalovirus exposure and HLA in healthy donors. PCR employed 60 Vbeta and 13 Jbeta primers. Clones were read by immunoSEQ multiplex PCR, and TCRdb kept only the in-frame ones, dropping some. The profile shows around 63,000 clones, around three quarters of them singletons. The sample taken for sequencing was PBMCs. Receptors originate from a man in his 60s in good health and CMV-seropositive.

The chain employs TRBV19 and TRBJ1-1, with a weak D call TRBD1 (6 bases). The CDR3 has 13 amino acids. Germline V CDR1 and CDR2: LNHDA, SQIVND (reference sequence). V dropped 5 bases and J dropped 6 bases, with 13 bases sitting between them. This CDR3 is CASSPGQFAEAFF. The CDR3 nucleotides are TGTGCCAGTAGTCCCGGACAGTTCGCTGAAGCTTTCTTT.

This clone came up a few times. The chain uses TRBV7-6 and TRBJ2-6; possibly TRBD1 for D (6 bases). Per the germline V gene, CDR1 is SGHVS and CDR2 is FNYEAQ. This CDR3 is 19 amino acids long. V shed 2 bases and J shed 0 bases, with 17 bases lying between them. The CDR3 protein is CASSLLPAGVGSGANVLTF. Written as DNA, the CDR3 is TGTGCCAGCAGCTTATTGCCCGCAGGGGTAGGCTCTGGGGCCAACGTCCTGACTTTC.

The chain uses TRBV5-1 and TRBJ2-1; 10 bases match TRBD2. After removal of 0 bases from V and 9 bases from J, the junction contained 6 bases not matched to a gene. CDR3 length equals 15 residues. CDR1 SGHRS and CDR2 YFSETQ come from the germline V gene. The CDR3 nucleotides are TGCGCCAGCAGCTTGGTTCTAGCGGGAGAAGCTGAGCAGTTCTTC. Its protein product is CASSLVLAGEAEQFF.

This chain links TRBV7-6 with TRBJ1-4; the match to TRBD1 covers 8 bases. The CDR3 sequence is 14 residues long. V trimming: 5 bases; J trimming: 5 bases; junction bases outside the gene matches: 4. The V gene's germline CDR1 is SGHVS and CDR2 FNYEAQ. CDR3: CASSQTGVNEKLFF. The CDR3, as DNA: TGTGCCAGCAGCCAGACAGGGGTAAATGAAAAACTGTTTTTT.

The rearrangement links TRBV2 to TRBJ2-7; the D gene is possibly TRBD2 (5 bases). Trimming took 3 bases from V and 4 from J, leaving 22 bases between them. CDR1 and CDR2 from the germline V gene are SNHLY and FYNNEI. This CDR3 region has 17 residues. The CDR3 region has the DNA TGTGCCAGCAGTGACTTGAGCGGACCTACCCCGGCTTACGAGCAGTACTTC. It translates to CASSDLSGPTPAYEQYF. Combining the CDR3 with reference TRBV2 and TRBJ2-7 gives the whole variable domain EPEVTQTPSHQVTQMGQEVILRCVPISNHLYFYWYRQILGQKVEFLVSFYNNEISEKSEIFDDQFSVERPDGSNFTLKIRSTKLEDSAMYFCASSDLSGPTPAYEQYFGPGTRLTVT.